This T cell receptor beta chain appears in the sequencing data of a study of blood T cell repertoires in COVID-19. Study-level background: The United States, Italy and Spain supplied acute and convalescent COVID-19 samples. Sources were T cells, B-cell-depleted T cells, or PBMCs; the material itself was cDNA or gDNA.

Trimming at V came to 6 bases and at J to 2 bases, leaving 3 bases not matched to a gene. This CDR3 has 13 residues. CDR1 and CDR2 from the germline V gene are SNHLY and FYNNEI. Per the authors' pipeline: The authors estimated nucleated cell counts from reference gene primer amplification. Produced via immunoSEQ multiplex PCR; TCRdb's table is partial and in-frame only. That table gives V, J and clone size, and the DNA gave D and trimming. The sample records about 180,000 clones, 86% being singletons. Sequenced material: peripheral blood. The chain combines TRBV2 with TRBJ1-2; 7 bases are a match to TRBD1. The receptor was derived from a man aged 45-60 years with active or convalescent COVID-19. Here the CDR3 reads CASSRTGNYGYTF. CDR3 DNA sequence: TGTGCCAGCAGCCGGACAGGAAACTATGGCTACACCTTC.